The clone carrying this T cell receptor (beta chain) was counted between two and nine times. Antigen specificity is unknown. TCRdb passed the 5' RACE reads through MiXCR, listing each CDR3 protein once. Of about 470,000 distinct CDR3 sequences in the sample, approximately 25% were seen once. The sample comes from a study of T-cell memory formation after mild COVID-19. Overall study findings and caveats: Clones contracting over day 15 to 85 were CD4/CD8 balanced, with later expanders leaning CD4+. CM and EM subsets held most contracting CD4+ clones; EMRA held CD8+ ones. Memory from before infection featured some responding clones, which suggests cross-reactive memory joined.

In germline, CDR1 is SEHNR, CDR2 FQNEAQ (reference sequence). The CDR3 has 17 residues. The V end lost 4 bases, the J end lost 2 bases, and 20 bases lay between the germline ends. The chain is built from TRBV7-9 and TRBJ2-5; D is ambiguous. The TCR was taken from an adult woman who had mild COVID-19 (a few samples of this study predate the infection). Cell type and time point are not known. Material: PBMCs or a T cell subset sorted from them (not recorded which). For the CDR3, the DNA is TGTGCCAGCAGCTCACCCGTAGGGAAAGCTGCACAAGAGACCCAGTACTTC. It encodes CASSSPVGKAAQETQYF.